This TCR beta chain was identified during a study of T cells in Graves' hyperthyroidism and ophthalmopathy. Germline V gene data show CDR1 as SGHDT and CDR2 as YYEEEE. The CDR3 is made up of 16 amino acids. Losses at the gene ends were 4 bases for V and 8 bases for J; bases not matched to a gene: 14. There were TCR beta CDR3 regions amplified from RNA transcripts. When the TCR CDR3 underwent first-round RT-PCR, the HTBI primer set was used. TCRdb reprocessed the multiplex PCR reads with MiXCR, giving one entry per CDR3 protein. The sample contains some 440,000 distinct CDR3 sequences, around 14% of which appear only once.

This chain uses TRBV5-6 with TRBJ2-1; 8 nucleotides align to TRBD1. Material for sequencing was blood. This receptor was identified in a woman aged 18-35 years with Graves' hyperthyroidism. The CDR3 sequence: CASSPTTGTGLDEQFF. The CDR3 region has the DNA TGTGCCAGCAGCCCTACTACCGGGACAGGCCTCGATGAGCAGTTCTTC. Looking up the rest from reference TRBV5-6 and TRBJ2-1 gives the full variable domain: DAGVTQSPTHLIKTRGQQVTLRCSPKSGHDTVSWYQQALGQGPQFIFQYYEEEERQRGNFPDRFSGHQFPNYSSELNVNALLLGDSALYLCASSPTTGTGLDEQFFGPGTRLTVL.